This is a list of T cell receptor beta chains from one sample in a study of blood T cell repertoires in COVID-19. Clones were read by immunoSEQ multiplex PCR, and TCRdb kept only the in-frame ones, dropping some. This sample carries 200,000 to 250,000 clones, over 80% of them seen once, and the ten largest clones take 1.5% to 2%. The sample was PBMCs or T cells enriched from blood (not recorded which). Receptors originate from a woman under 30 who had recovered from COVID-19. The CDR3 runs from the conserved cysteine through the conserved F or W. D genes are given only for firm matches. Where a row states a size, it is once, few, many or the class of an expanded clone; other rows omit it.

J | size | D | V | DNA | CDR3
TRBJ2-7 | . | . | TRBV11-3 | TGTGCCAGCAGCTTAGATTCAGGGGCCGAGCAGTACTTC | CASSLDSGAEQYF
TRBJ1-5 | . | TRBD1 | TRBV11-3 | TGTGCCAGCAGCTTACCGGGACAGGGTATTAACAATCAGCCCCAGCATTTT | CASSLPGQGINNQPQHF
TRBJ1-2 | . | . | TRBV28 | TGTGCCAGCAGTTTCACACCGGGTGGCTATGGCTACACCTTC | CASSFTPGGYGYTF
TRBJ1-2 | . | TRBD1 | TRBV7-9 | TGTGCCAGCAGCTTCCCGGGACAGAATCCCTATGGCTACACCTTC | CASSFPGQNPYGYTF
TRBJ1-2 | . | . | TRBV5-3 | TGTGCCCGAGAAATAGGGAACAGAGCGGAGCTAAACTATGGCTACACCTTC | CAREIGNRAELNYGYTF
TRBJ1-2 | . | . | TRBV19 | TGTGCCAGTAGTTCTACCTTTCGGGACTATGGCTACACCTTC | CASSSTFRDYGYTF
TRBJ1-1 | . | . | TRBV9 | TGTGCCAGCAGCGCGTCAGTGATGAACACTGAAGCTTTCTTT | CASSASVMNTEAFF
TRBJ1-2 | . | . | TRBV7-8 | TGTGCCAGCAGCCCTAAGACATCCCTCTATGGCTACACCTTC | CASSPKTSLYGYTF
TRBJ2-7 | . | . | TRBV12-3/TRBV12-4 | TGTGCCAGCAGTTTTGGCAGCTCCTACGAGCAGTACTTC | CASSFGSSYEQYF
TRBJ1-2 | . | TRBD1 | TRBV10-3 | TGTGCCATCAGCGAACAGGGGACCCATGGCTACACCTTC | CAISEQGTHGYTF
TRBJ1-5 | . | . | TRBV3-1/TRBV3-2 | TGTGCCAGCAGCCAATGGGGGGGAGAGGAGCCCCAGCATTTT | CASSQWGGEEPQHF
TRBJ2-1 | . | . | TRBV7-3 | TGTGCCAGCAGCTTCGAGGGGGGGTACAATGAGCAGTTCTTC | CASSFEGGYNEQFF
TRBJ2-7 | . | . | TRBV15 | TGTGCCACCAGCGCCGGGGGTCTCAGCTCCTACGAGCAGTACTTC | CATSAGGLSSYEQYF
TRBJ1-1 | once | TRBD1 | TRBV5-5 | TGTGCCAGCAGTGCAAACAAGATAAGGACAGGGGGCTTCGGATCCGAAGCTTTCTTT | CASSANKIRTGGFGSEAFF
TRBJ1-2 | once | . | TRBV6-1 | TGTGCCAGCAGTGAATGGGGGGAGTTAGGTCCTGGAGACACCTTC | CASSEWGELGPGDTF
TRBJ1-2 | . | . | TRBV4-3 | TGCGCCAGCAGCCAAGATGCAGGGGACTATGGCTACACCTTC | CASSQDAGDYGYTF
TRBJ1-4 | few | TRBD1 | TRBV5-6 | TGTGCCAGCAGCTTGTCAGGGACAGGCAGTGAAAAACTGTTTTTT | CASSLSGTGSEKLFF
TRBJ2-7 | . | TRBD1 | TRBV9 | TGTGCCAGCAGCTTCGGGGGACAGGGCTTTTACGAGCAGTACTTC | CASSFGGQGFYEQYF
TRBJ2-5 | . | TRBD1 | TRBV19 | TGTGCCACCCGGGACAGGAGACTCGGGGAGACCCAGTACTTC | CATRDRRLGETQYF
TRBJ2-5 | . | TRBD2 | TRBV4-1 | TGCGCCAGCAGCCAAGGACTAGCGGAAGAGACCCAGTACTTC | CASSQGLAEETQYF
TRBJ1-5 | . | . | TRBV6-5 | TGTGCCAGCAGTTACCCGGATCAGCCCCAGCATTTT | CASSYPDQPQHF
TRBJ2-2 | . | TRBD2 | TRBV18 | TGTGCCAGCTCACTGGGGACTAGCGGGAACACCGGGGAGCTGTTTTTT | CASSLGTSGNTGELFF
TRBJ1-2 | . | . | TRBV18 | TGTGCCAGCTCACCCGGCGGGGTGGGGCGGAGCTATGGCTACACCTTC | CASSPGGVGRSYGYTF
TRBJ2-2 | . | TRBD2 | TRBV27 | TGTGCCATAAGGACTAGCGGGAACACCGGGGAGCTGTTTTTT | CAIRTSGNTGELFF
TRBJ2-1 | few | TRBD2 | TRBV7-2 | TGTGCCAGCAGCTTAAGAGCGGGAGGGCCGCGGGGCAATGAGCAGTTCTTC | CASSLRAGGPRGNEQFF
TRBJ2-1 | . | TRBD2 | TRBV5-1 | TGCGCCAGCAGCTTATGGACTAGCGGCTACAATGAGCAGTTCTTC | CASSLWTSGYNEQFF
TRBJ1-6 | . | . | TRBV27 | TGTGCCAGCAGTTTACCACAGTCGAGCTCCTATAATTCACCCCTCCACTTT | CASSLPQSSSYNSPLHF
TRBJ1-6 | . | . | TRBV7-2 | TGTGCCAGCAGCTTAGTTAGCCGGGCACCCCTCCACTTT | CASSLVSRAPLHF
TRBJ2-7 | . | . | TRBV28 | TGTGCCAGCAGTTTCAGAGGCGGGCACTTTCGGGAGCAGTACTTC | CASSFRGGHFREQYF
TRBJ1-2 | . | . | TRBV4-1 | TGCGCCAGCTCATTGACGAGGGGGTATGGCTACACCTTC | CASSLTRGYGYTF
TRBJ2-4 | few | TRBD1 | TRBV28 | TGTGCCAGCAGCACTGGGGGACAGGGGACCAAAAACATTCAGTACTTC | CASSTGGQGTKNIQYF
TRBJ1-1 | . | . | TRBV19 | TGTGCCAGTAGTTCCCCATCCGCAGGGAACACTGAAGCTTTCTTT | CASSSPSAGNTEAFF
TRBJ2-2 | . | . | TRBV7-9 | TGTGCCAGCAGCTTAAGTAGACAGACCACCGGGGAGCTGTTTTTT | CASSLSRQTTGELFF
TRBJ2-1 | . | . | TRBV5-4 | TGTGCCAGCAGCTCCGTAGCGGAGCAGTTCTTC | CASSSVAEQFF
TRBJ1-5 | . | . | TRBV6-5 | TGTGCCAGCAGAGCCCGAGAGCATAGCAATCAGCCCCAGCATTTT | CASRAREHSNQPQHF
TRBJ2-5 | . | TRBD2 | TRBV6-2/TRBV6-3 | TGTGCCAGCAGTTACTCTTCTAGCGGGCCGGAGACCCAGTACTTC | CASSYSSSGPETQYF
TRBJ2-3 | . | TRBD2 | TRBV5-1 | TGCGCCAGCAGTTCCCTAGCGGGAAGCACAGATACGCAGTATTTT | CASSSLAGSTDTQYF
TRBJ1-1 | . | . | TRBV7-3 | TGTGCCAGCAGCTTATATCGGACATTGAACACTGAAGCTTTCTTT | CASSLYRTLNTEAFF